This T cell receptor (beta chain) was identified during a study of T cells in Graves' hyperthyroidism and ophthalmopathy. The study, taken as a whole, reports: Ophthalmopathy, as predicted by the model, came a median roughly 6.5 months after the prediction.

This clonotype showed up many times. What it recognizes is unknown. Amplified TCR beta CDR3 regions came from RNA transcripts. When the TCR CDR3 underwent first-round RT-PCR, the HTBI primer set was used. TCRdb recomputed calls from the multiplex PCR reads with MiXCR, one row per CDR3 protein. This table has about 600,000 distinct CDR3 sequences, 12% to 15% appearing once. Sequenced sample: blood. The TCR originated in a woman under 30 with Graves' ophthalmopathy.

The CDR3 region has the DNA TGTGCCAGCAGCTTAGTAGGCGCAGGGAGTCCCAATGAGCAGTTCTTC. Translated: CASSLVGAGSPNEQFF. The V and J genes are TRBV7-8 and TRBJ2-1; perhaps D is TRBD1 or TRBD2 (5 bases each). V lost 1 base to trimming and J lost 6 bases, with 16 bases between them. The V gene's germline CDR1 is SGHVS and CDR2 FQNEAQ. This CDR3 comprises 16 residues.